This T cell receptor (beta chain) appears in the sequencing data of a study of T cell clones after liver transplantation. Study in general: Post-transplant blood was tracked for graft-donor-reactive T cell clones identified in a pre-transplant mixed lymphocyte reaction.

Some clones are missing from TCRdb's copy, which holds only in-frame ones; the method was immunoSEQ multiplex PCR. Of about 75,000 clones listed, about 85% are singletons. Trimming took off 7 bases at V and 5 bases at J, with 24 bases between the two ends. Germline lookup yields CDR1 MDHEN and CDR2 SYDVKM. CDR3 length equals 16 residues. The chain combines TRBV28 with TRBJ2-7; possibly TRBD2 for D (6 bases). The TCR comes from a human patient who received a liver transplant. Among the T cells, some may be from the graft donor. This specimen consisted of CD4+ T cells from blood, obtained about 50 months after liver transplant. The CDR3 nucleotides are TGTGCCAGCACGACGAGTTATAGACTAGATCCCCACGAGCAGTACTTC. Its translation: CASTTSYRLDPHEQYF.